This T cell receptor beta chain appears in the sequencing data of a study of vaccination effects on CD4 cells after COVID-19. The table came from immunoSEQ multiplex PCR; TCRdb's copy has only in-frame clones and leaves some out. Of under 35,000 clones in the sample, 65% to 80% were seen once. Using viral peptide pools, the ViraFEST assay grew out antigen-specific CD4+ T cells prior to sequencing. The culture ran for roughly ten days before CD4+ T cells were isolated. Participants were vaccinated with two doses of either the BNT162b2 or mRNA-1273 vaccine. Comment on this clone: What it recognizes is unknown.

Germline CDR1 SGHNT, CDR2 YENEEA. The CDR3 loop spans 16 amino acids. Trimming at V came to 4 bases and at J to 0 bases, leaving 7 bases not matched to a gene. This specimen was CD4+ T cells from PBMCs cultured with HCoV-NL63 spike peptides, taken after COVID-19 vaccination. This rearrangement joins TRBV11-3 to TRBJ2-3, with TRBD2 matching 7 bases. The TCR was taken from a human donor who received a COVID-19 vaccine. CDR3 DNA sequence: TGTGCCAGCAGCTGGGGAGGGGTCACTAGCACAGATACGCAGTATTTT. Encoded protein: CASSWGGVTSTDTQYF.